This T cell receptor beta chain derives from a study of blood T cell repertoires in COVID-19. Study-level background: COVID-19 samples collected from the United States, Italy and Spain covered acute and convalescent phases. PBMCs, B-cell-depleted T cells, or T cells were the source of the cDNA or gDNA that made up the material.

As handled by the study authors: Estimation of nucleated cell counts was performed using reference gene primer amplification. The data were produced by immunoSEQ multiplex PCR, yet TCRdb's version contains in-frame clones alone and is incomplete. V and J calls and clone size follow that table, whereas D and trimming were derived from the DNA. This table has approximately 450,000 clones, about 89% appearing once. There are 15 residues in the CDR3. The germline gives CDR1 MNHEY, CDR2 SMNVEV (reference sequence). V gave up 1 base and J gave up 5 bases, with 12 bases separating them. This clonotype originated in a woman aged 25 to 39 with acute or convalescent COVID-19. Sequencing used peripheral blood. The chain employs TRBV27 and TRBJ2-1; TRBD2 is a possible D gene (6 bases). The CDR3 here is CASSLYGGQDNEQFF. The CDR3 nucleotides read TGTGCCAGCAGTTTATACGGGGGTCAAGACAATGAGCAGTTCTTC.